This TCR beta chain was identified during a study of blood T cell repertoires in COVID-19. About the research overall: PBMCs, B-cell-depleted T cells, or T cells provided the cDNA or gDNA that made up the material.

Per germline, CDR1 KGHSH and CDR2 LQKENI. CDR3 size: 15 residues. J was trimmed by 5 bases and V by 4 bases; bases with no gene match: 9. Sequencing used immunoSEQ multiplex PCR; TCRdb keeps in-frame clones, though not all of them. This sample has 150,000 to 200,000 clones, with 82% found just once. The chain combines TRBV18 with TRBJ2-5; 8 nucleotides align to TRBD2. The sequencing sample was made of peripheral blood. This receptor was identified in a woman aged 40-49 years with COVID-19, enrolled during active disease. The DNA for the CDR3 is TGTGCCAGCTCACGTAGCGGGACCATCCGGGAGACCCAGTACTTC. Protein: CASSRSGTIRETQYF.